This TCR beta chain is drawn from a study of regulatory T cells in long-lasting Graves disease. The study's findings and limits: Persistent disease preferred TRBV28, TRBJ1-2 and TRBJ2-5.

Remarks on this clonotype: The antigen is not known.

Specified time point: newly diagnosed GD, antithyroid drugs for less than 3 months. PBMCs were the source of the RNA used for TCR sequencing. EDTA tubes collected nine milliliters of peripheral blood. CDR3-region Arm-PCR and iRepertoire HTBI primers produced the TCR beta libraries. Authors' data handling: Overall, samples carried around 68 TRBV and over 12 TRBJ segments. TCRdb processed the multiplex PCR reads anew with MiXCR; each CDR3 protein has one entry. For this entry, the V and J calls and clone size follow TCRdb and not the study's own pipeline. The table records around 400,000 distinct CDR3 sequences, around a sixth of them present only once. Germline V CDR1 and CDR2: MNHEY, SMNVEV (reference sequence). The CDR3 length is 19 residues. Trimming cost V 1 base and J 8 bases; bases outside gene matches: 13.

V is TRBV27 and J is TRBJ2-1; 14 bases match TRBD2. Sequences were derived from peripheral blood mononuclear cells (PBMCs), sampled at new diagnosis, from a patient treated with antithyroid drugs. This clonotype originated in a female donor with Graves disease. CDR3 protein: CASSLLPPTSGRAGDEQFF. The CDR3 DNA is TGTGCCAGCAGTTTATTACCGCCGACTAGCGGGAGGGCTGGTGATGAGCAGTTCTTC.